This T cell receptor beta chain emerged from a study of neurological immune-mediated disorders. General observations from the study: One related-CDR3 cluster, found by phylogenetic grouping, held repertoires of 18 of 34 multiple sclerosis patients and is a possible signature.

CDR3 length equals 13 residues. Between the trimmed V and J ends, which lost 4 bases and 1 base, there was a span of 6 bases. The V gene's germline CDR1 is SGHKS and CDR2 YYEKEE (reference sequence). TCRdb analysed the 5' RACE reads with MiXCR anew, one entry per CDR3 protein. In the table there are tens of thousands of distinct CDR3 sequences, 3.5% to 5.5% of which are singletons. This clonotype was detected ten times or more. Its antigen remains unidentified. With a much larger clone just one base away, this may be a read error. Sequencing used PBMCs. The V gene is TRBV5-5, the J gene TRBJ2-1; D is unresolved. The TCR was taken from a man aged 30-40 years with multiple sclerosis. The CDR3 is CASSVESYNEQFF. The CDR3 bases are TGTGCCAGCAGCGTGGAATCCTACAATGAGCAGTTCTTC. The whole variable domain, remainder taken from reference TRBV5-5 and TRBJ2-1, is DAGVTQSPTHLIKTRGQQVTLRCSPISGHKSVSWYQQVLGQGPQFIFQYYEKEERGRGNFPDRFSARQFPNYSSELNVNALLLGDSALYLCASSVESYNEQFFGPGTRLTVL.